This passage covers 6 T cell receptor beta chains from one sample sequenced in a study of blood T cell repertoires in COVID-19 (TCRdb year 2020). Library method: the immunoSEQ multiplex PCR assay. In TCRdb, the immuneACCESS table is reduced to in-frame sequences with V and J assigned. These tables do not hold every clone; where another copy was compared, an unresolved V gene accounts for under half, and the others remain unexplained. In this sample the table shows 85,000 to 110,000 clones, approximately 87% of which occur a single time. 10% to 15% of the sample goes to the ten largest clones. The sample comprised peripheral blood. These receptors came from a human donor in a cohort sampled during active or convalescent COVID-19.

The chain employs TRBV27 and TRBJ1-1, with TRBD1 matching over 8 bases. Germline CDR1 MNHEY, CDR2 SMNVEV (reference sequence). V gave up 3 bases and J gave up 8 bases; unmatched junction bases: 14. The CDR3 totals 16 residues. The DNA of the CDR3 is TGTGCCAGCAGTTTCTATCAACAGGGGGTGCTCTGGGAAGCTTTCTTT. Amino acids: CASSFYQQGVLWEAFF.

V usage is TRBV4-1 and J usage is TRBJ2-1, with 8 bases that match TRBD2. This CDR3 region has 15 residues. The ends lost 4 bases at V and 0 bases at J; junction bases unmatched: 2. CDR1 is MGHRA, CDR2 YSYEKL, per germline. The CDR3 is CASSPGGRSYNEQFF. CDR3 DNA sequence: TGCGCCAGCAGCCCGGGGGGGCGCTCCTACAATGAGCAGTTCTTC.

This clone has only one observation. The rearrangement uses TRBV25-1 and TRBJ2-1; the match to TRBD2 covers 14 bases. V gave up 7 bases and J gave up 4 bases; unmatched junction bases: 9. The germline V gene encodes CDR1 MGHDK and CDR2 SYGVNS. The CDR3 runs to 17 residues. The CDR3 DNA sequence: TGTGCCAGCACCATATCCCGGACTAGCGGGAGGTACAATGAGCAGTTCTTC. Translated, it gives CASTISRTSGRYNEQFF.

The chain uses TRBV20-1 and TRBJ2-5, with D unclear. The V gene's germline CDR1 is DFQATT and CDR2 SNEGSKA (reference sequence). CDR3 length equals 11 residues. Trimming stripped 7 bases from V and 2 bases from J, with 8 bases between. CDR3 protein: CSVAQQETQYF. For the CDR3, the DNA is TGCAGTGTCGCACAGCAAGAGACCCAGTACTTC.

The chain couples TRBV27 to TRBJ2-3; 10 bases fit TRBD1. Trimming cost V 1 base and J 2 bases; bases outside gene matches: 9. The CDR3 spans 18 residues. CDR1 is MNHEY and CDR2 is SMNVEV in the germline V gene (reference sequence). CDR3 bases: TGTGCCAGCAGTTTATTGGGGACAGGGGAAAGGGACACAGATACGCAGTATTTT. Its translation: CASSLLGTGERDTDTQYF.

V usage is TRBV19 and J usage is TRBJ1-5; tentatively, D is TRBD1 (5 bases). V gave up 5 bases and J gave up 5 bases, with 10 bases separating them. Germline loops: CDR1 LNHDA, CDR2 SQIVND (reference sequence). This CDR3 comprises 13 residues. The CDR3 DNA is TGTGCCAGTAGTTTAGCCAGGGATCAGCCCCAGCATTTT. It encodes CASSLARDQPQHF.